This T cell receptor (beta chain) was retrieved from a study of regulatory T cells. Findings and limits, study-wide: Hydrophobic residues at CDR3 positions 6 and 7 were enriched in conventional CD4+ T cells of CD3G-deficient patients.

The PCR used 52 TRBV and 13 TRBJ primers. TCRdb's copy holds only in-frame clones and misses some; the assay was immunoSEQ multiplex PCR. The table shows 30,000 to 40,000 clones, with around 89% occurring only once. Unmatched junction bases numbered 14, after V lost 5 bases and J lost 2 bases. Per the germline V gene, CDR1 is SEHNR and CDR2 is FQNEAQ (reference sequence). CDR3 length: 19 residues. As concerns this clone: Antigen specificity is unknown.

The sample comprised conventional CD4+ T cells sorted from blood. The rearrangement links TRBV7-9 to TRBJ2-2; TRBD2 matches at 10 bases. The receptor was derived from a person under 30 with CD3G deficiency. This CDR3 reads CASSTSGRAFIRNTGELFF. DNA for the CDR3: TGTGCCAGCAGCACGAGCGGGAGGGCCTTTATTCGTAACACCGGGGAGCTGTTTTTT.